This T cell receptor beta chain was obtained from a study of blood T cell repertoires in COVID-19. Study at large: The United States, Italy and Spain provided the acute and convalescent COVID-19 samples. In each case, the material was cDNA or gDNA derived from T cells, B-cell-depleted T cells, or PBMCs.

The CDR3 is 17 amino acids. From germline, CDR1 is LGHDT and CDR2 YNNKEL (reference sequence). The germline V and J ends were trimmed by 0 bases and 2 bases, with 16 bases remaining between them. Per the original methods: Researchers report that nucleated cell counts were estimated from reference gene primer amplification. Libraries were prepared by immunoSEQ multiplex PCR; TCRdb keeps only in-frame clonotypes and omits some of them. The V and J calls and clone size are taken from that table; D and trimming were inferred from the DNA. The profile shows 180,000 or so clones, more than 75% of them singletons.

This sequence originates from a man in his forties with active or convalescent COVID-19. The J gene is TRBJ1-2, the V gene TRBV3-1 (or the pseudogene TRBV3-2); D is undetermined. Sequencing was performed on peripheral blood. In nucleotides, the CDR3 is TGTGCCAGCAGCCAAGATCGGGTTATTACACCGAACTATGGCTACACCTTC. Protein product: CASSQDRVITPNYGYTF.